A selection of T cell receptor beta chains follows, all from one sample in a study of T cells in Graves' hyperthyroidism and ophthalmopathy. Via MiXCR, TCRdb re-called the multiplex PCR reads, giving one row per CDR3 protein. Of about 510,000 distinct CDR3 sequences in the sample, 12% to 15% are singletons; the top ten hold around 13%. Sequencing was done on a sample of blood. All receptors come from a woman aged 40 to 50 with Graves' hyperthyroidism. Each CDR3 is given with its conserved first and last residue. The D gene is left open where the match is weak. Clone size is shown for a subset of rows, as once, few, many or a class of expanded clone.

D: -; size: many; J: TRBJ2-7; V: TRBV11-2; DNA: TGTGCCAGCAGCTTCGTAGGGGAGTACGAGCAGTACTTC; CDR3: CASSFVGEYEQYF
D: -; size: many; J: TRBJ2-3; V: TRBV3-1; DNA: TGTGCCAGCAGCCCCAGAAAAGATACGCAGTATTTT; CDR3: CASSPRKDTQYF
D: TRBD1; size: many; J: TRBJ1-4; V: TRBV3-1; DNA: TGTGCCAGCAGCCCAACTGGGACAGGGAGTGAAAAACTGTTTTTT; CDR3: CASSPTGTGSEKLFF
D: -; size: many; J: TRBJ2-7; V: TRBV6-6; DNA: TGTGCCAGCAGTTACGGGGGGCGAGTCAACGAGCAGTACTTC; CDR3: CASSYGGRVNEQYF
D: -; size: few; J: TRBJ1-6; V: TRBV11-2; DNA: TGTGCCAGCAGCCAAAGCCCGAGGGCTCACTCACCCCTCCACTTT; CDR3: CASSQSPRAHSPLHF
D: TRBD2; size: -; J: TRBJ2-5; V: TRBV7-2; DNA: TGTGCCAGCAGCCTTTCGGGACTAGCGGGATTTCAGCCCCAGTACTTC; CDR3: CASSLSGLAGFQPQYF
D: TRBD1; size: -; J: TRBJ1-2; V: TRBV4-1; DNA: TGCGCCAGCAGGGAGGAGACAGGGGGGGGTGGCTATGGCTACACCTTC; CDR3: CASREETGGGGYGYTF
D: TRBD2; size: few; J: TRBJ2-1; V: TRBV20-1; DNA: TGCAGTGCTACAAGACTAGCGGGAGACTACAATGAGCAGTTCTTC; CDR3: CSATRLAGDYNEQFF
D: TRBD2; size: many; J: TRBJ2-1; V: TRBV28; DNA: TGTGCCAGCAGTTCCCAGGGGTCTAGCGGGAGGACTCGCGATTTTAATGAGCAGTTCTTC; CDR3: CASSSQGSSGRTRDFNEQFF
D: -; size: -; J: TRBJ2-1; V: TRBV19; DNA: TGTGCCAGTAGTATGCGAACAGGGATGCAGTTCTTC; CDR3: CASSMRTGMQFF
D: -; size: few; J: TRBJ2-1; V: TRBV6-6; DNA: TGTGCCAGCAGTTACGGCGGGCCAACCTACAATGAGCAGTTCTTC; CDR3: CASSYGGPTYNEQFF
D: -; size: many; J: TRBJ1-1; V: TRBV5-1; DNA: TGCGCCAGCAGCTTGGACACAGCGCTGACTGAAGCTTTCTTT; CDR3: CASSLDTALTEAFF
D: TRBD2; size: many; J: TRBJ2-7; V: TRBV30; DNA: TGTGCCTGGAGTCGAGCGGGAGTGGCGAACGAGCAGTACTTC; CDR3: CAWSRAGVANEQYF
D: -; size: many; J: TRBJ1-1; V: TRBV12-3/TRBV12-4; DNA: TGTGCCAGCACCAGGGCCTCTACAGGGTTCACTGAAGCTTTCTTT; CDR3: CASTRASTGFTEAFF
D: -; size: many; J: TRBJ2-1; V: TRBV28; DNA: TGTGCCAGCAGTTTAAGACGGGGGCCCGAGCTGCGTGAGCAGTTCTTC; CDR3: CASSLRRGPELREQFF
D: -; size: many; J: TRBJ2-7; V: TRBV3-1; DNA: TGTGCCAGCAGCCTAGCGGAGAGCTCCTACGAGCAGTACTTC; CDR3: CASSLAESSYEQYF
D: TRBD1; size: -; J: TRBJ2-7; V: TRBV4-1; DNA: TGCGCCAGCAGTAACAGGGGCGGGTACGAGCAGTACTTC; CDR3: CASSNRGGYEQYF
D: TRBD1; size: -; J: TRBJ1-2; V: TRBV7-9; DNA: TGTGCCAGCAGACGACAGGGGGACTATGGCTACACCTTC; CDR3: CASRRQGDYGYTF
D: TRBD2; size: -; J: TRBJ2-3; V: TRBV5-1; DNA: TGCGCCAGCAGCTTAGAGGGCGGGAGGGCCGGAGATACGCAGTATTTT; CDR3: CASSLEGGRAGDTQYF
D: TRBD1; size: -; J: TRBJ1-2; V: TRBV5-5; DNA: TGCGCCAGCAGCTTGGAGGGGACAGGGGGCGCTTTTCATGGCTACACCTTC; CDR3: CASSLEGTGGAFHGYTF
D: -; size: -; J: TRBJ2-5; V: TRBV10-1; DNA: TGCGCCAGCAGTGAGTCGAGTTCCCAAGAGACCCAGTACTTC; CDR3: CASSESSSQETQYF
D: TRBD1; size: many; J: TRBJ2-2; V: TRBV19; DNA: TGTGCCAGTACCTCACCCGGACAGGAGTACACCGGGGAGCTGTTTTTT; CDR3: CASTSPGQEYTGELFF
D: -; size: many; J: TRBJ2-3; V: TRBV20-1; DNA: TGCAGTGCTATGGGGTCAACTAGCACAGATACGCAGTATTTT; CDR3: CSAMGSTSTDTQYF
D: TRBD2; size: many; J: TRBJ2-7; V: TRBV9; DNA: TGTGCCAGCAGCCCGCGACTAGCGGGAAGCTCCTACGAGCAGTACTTC; CDR3: CASSPRLAGSSYEQYF
D: TRBD1; size: -; J: TRBJ2-2; V: TRBV5-1; DNA: TGCGCCAGCAGCCTGGATCCCGGGACAGGGAGTTCCGGGGAGCTGTTTTTT; CDR3: CASSLDPGTGSSGELFF
D: -; size: many; J: TRBJ2-2; V: TRBV5-1; DNA: TGTGCCAGCAGCTTAGAGGGCACCGGGGAGCTGTTTTTT; CDR3: CASSLEGTGELFF
D: TRBD1; size: -; J: TRBJ1-5; V: TRBV6-4; DNA: TGTGCCAGCCTGACAGGGGATGACAATCAGCCCCAGCATTTT; CDR3: CASLTGDDNQPQHF
D: -; size: -; J: TRBJ2-3; V: TRBV12-3/TRBV12-4; DNA: TGTGCCAGCAGTTTAGGTAGCGGTCCTCTAGATACGCAGTATTTT; CDR3: CASSLGSGPLDTQYF
D: TRBD2; size: few; J: TRBJ2-1; V: TRBV7-9; DNA: TGTGCCAGCAGCTTAAGCGGGAGCCCTCGGAATGAGCAGTTCTTC; CDR3: CASSLSGSPRNEQFF
D: TRBD1; size: -; J: TRBJ1-2; V: TRBV6-9; DNA: TGTGCCAGCAGTTACGGGACAGGGTCCGACTACACCTTC; CDR3: CASSYGTGSDYTF
D: -; size: many; J: TRBJ1-1; V: TRBV3-1; DNA: TGTGCCAGCAGCCAAGGGTATAGCTCGGACACTGAAGCTTTCTTT; CDR3: CASSQGYSSDTEAFF
D: -; size: many; J: TRBJ2-7; V: TRBV12-3/TRBV12-4; DNA: TGTGCCAGCAGTTTAAGGGGGGAGTCCTACGAGCAGTACTTC; CDR3: CASSLRGESYEQYF
D: TRBD2; size: -; J: TRBJ2-7; V: TRBV7-2; DNA: TGTGCCAGCAGCCCCTCGGCGGGAGGGCCGAACGAGCAGTACTTC; CDR3: CASSPSAGGPNEQYF
D: TRBD2; size: -; J: TRBJ2-2; V: TRBV20-1; DNA: TGCAGTGCTAGTCCAGCGGGAGTAGGTGGGGAGCTGTTTTTT; CDR3: CSASPAGVGGELFF
D: TRBD1; size: many; J: TRBJ1-5; V: TRBV28; DNA: TGTGCCAGCACCCGGACAGGGGGAAATCAGCCCCAGCATTTT; CDR3: CASTRTGGNQPQHF
D: -; size: many; J: TRBJ1-2; V: TRBV30; DNA: TGTGCCTGGAGGTCGGGGGACGGCTACACCTTC; CDR3: CAWRSGDGYTF
D: -; size: few; J: TRBJ1-5; V: TRBV19; DNA: TGTGCCAGTGGTAGGGTCTCGGGGAGCAATCAGCCCCAGCATTTT; CDR3: CASGRVSGSNQPQHF
D: TRBD1; size: -; J: TRBJ1-1; V: TRBV5-4; DNA: TGTGCCAGCAGCTCGCTATCCGGGACAGGGAACCCTGAAGCTTTCTTT; CDR3: CASSSLSGTGNPEAFF
D: -; size: many; J: TRBJ2-3; V: TRBV5-1; DNA: TGCGCCAGCAGCTTGCCGGGGTCTAGCACAGATACGCAGTATTTT; CDR3: CASSLPGSSTDTQYF
D: -; size: few; J: TRBJ1-5; V: TRBV19; DNA: TGTGCCAGTAGTTCCCCGACAGTATACAATCAGCCCCAGCATTTT; CDR3: CASSSPTVYNQPQHF
D: -; size: many; J: TRBJ2-1; V: TRBV28; DNA: TGTGCCAGCAGGACCACCGAGAGTTCCCACCTTTACAATGAGCAGTTCTTC; CDR3: CASRTTESSHLYNEQFF